The present T cell receptor beta chain was sequenced within a study of beta chain features in type 1 diabetes. In the study overall: Sorted cells from all samples, numbering about 98 million, were examined.

The investigators reverse transcribed all of the isolated RNA, so they sequenced expressed TCRB transcripts. Measured with immunoSEQ multiplex PCR; TCRdb has only the in-frame clones, and not every one. The sample shows approximately 270,000 clones, 14% of them seen only once. Points from the study as a whole: The study found fewer insertions and more deletions at VDJ junctions in type 1 diabetes patients. Within each of all four CD4+ subsets, Type 1 diabetes patients had TCRB CDR3s that were moderately but significantly shorter. Among patients, naive, central memory and Treg TCRB repertoires appeared more similar than among healthy donors.

This CDR3 spans 16 amino acids. The V segment lost 4 bases and the J segment 5 bases; nucleotides outside the gene matches: 7. Germline V gene lookup returns CDR1 LNHDA and CDR2 SQIVND (reference sequence). This clone was observed a handful of times. The antigen is undetermined. The sequenced material came from naive CD4+ T cells from blood. This receptor was identified in a man aged 30 to 45 with type 1 diabetes. The gene calls are TRBV19 and TRBJ2-5, with 13 nucleotides matching TRBD2. CDR3 nucleotide sequence: TGTGCCAGTAGTAAAGCCGGGACTAGCGGGAAGGAGACCCAGTACTTC. This codes for CASSKAGTSGKETQYF.